This T cell receptor beta chain originates from a study of T cell responses to AZD1222 COVID-19 vaccine. Regarding the study as a whole: Spike-wide coverage was observed for vaccine-associated CD4 TCRs, with dominant responses at 160-218 and 743-854.

Regarding this clone: Its antigen is unidentified.

Sequenced by immunoSEQ multiplex PCR; TCRdb stores in-frame clones only, minus some. The data show some 150,000 clones, approximately 91% seen once. With 4 bases removed from V and 1 base from J, the gap between germline ends came to 4 bases. The CDR3 spans 11 residues. Looked up from germline, CDR1 is GTSNPN and CDR2 is SVGIG (reference sequence). This TCR came from an adult who received the MenACWY meningococcal vaccine as a control. The rearrangement uses TRBV30 and TRBJ1-2; unclear D gene. The sequenced sample was peripheral blood, obtained 28 days after the second dose of the MenACWY control vaccine. CDR3 in amino acids: CAWNLNYGYTF. The CDR3 bases are TGTGCCTGGAATCTTAACTATGGCTACACCTTC.